Each of the 20 T cell receptor beta chains below was sequenced from the same sample in a study of cytomegalovirus exposure and HLA in healthy donors. PCR was performed using 60 Vbeta and 13 Jbeta primers. Data came from immunoSEQ multiplex PCR; TCRdb stores just in-frame clones and leaves some out. The table has about 160,000 clones, around 72% seen once; the top ten hold approximately 7.1%. The sequencing sample was made of PBMCs. The receptors were gathered from a man in his forties or fifties in good health and CMV-seropositive.

The V gene is TRBV4-1, the J gene TRBJ2-5; 8 bases agree with TRBD1. CDR1 is MGHRA and CDR2 is YSYEKL in the germline V gene. This CDR3 contains 17 residues. The V and J ends lost 0 bases and 1 base, in that order; junction bases with no gene match: 7. The CDR3 region is CASSQDGQGGFQETQYF. CDR3 DNA sequence: TGCGCCAGCAGCCAAGACGGACAGGGAGGATTCCAAGAGACCCAGTACTTC.

V is TRBV6-1 and J is TRBJ1-2; perhaps TRBD1 as D (6 bases). Trimming pared 4 bases from V and 10 bases from J, leaving 19 bases between. The CDR3 consists of 14 residues. Germline CDR1 MNHNS, CDR2 SASEGT. In DNA form, the CDR3 reads TGTGCCAGCAGTGCAACTGACAGGTTCGGCGACTACACCTTC. Encoded protein: CASSATDRFGDYTF.

The chain links TRBV7-9 to TRBJ1-1; 9 positions match TRBD1. The ends lost 4 bases at V and 5 bases at J; junction bases unmatched: 8. The CDR3 spans 15 residues. CDR1 and CDR2 from the germline V gene are SEHNR and FQNEAQ (reference sequence). CDR3 amino acids: CASSSGQGAVTEAFF. The DNA of the CDR3 is TGTGCCAGCAGCTCGGGACAGGGAGCGGTGACTGAAGCTTTCTTT.

The chain recombines TRBV18 with TRBJ2-5; D possibly corresponds to TRBD1 (5 bases). Trimming took off 4 bases at V and 5 bases at J, with 14 bases between the two ends. The germline gives CDR1 KGHSH, CDR2 LQKENI. The CDR3 covers 14 residues. The CDR3: CASSLQGSGETQYF. In DNA form, the CDR3 reads TGTGCCAGCTCACTCCAGGGTTCTGGTGAGACCCAGTACTTC.

The rearrangement uses TRBV27 and TRBJ1-2; unclear D gene. V was pared by 6 bases and J by 4 bases, with 9 bases between. The germline CDR1 and CDR2 sequences are MNHEY and SMNVEV (reference sequence). The CDR3 spans 12 residues. The CDR3 loop is CASSQPGYGYTF. DNA for the CDR3: TGTGCCAGCAGCCAACCGGGCTATGGCTACACCTTC.

The chain carries TRBV4-3 and TRBJ2-7, with TRBD2 matching over 12 bases. This CDR3 region has 18 residues. Trimming took 1 base from V and 3 from J; bases not matched to a gene: 10. CDR1 and CDR2 from the germline V gene are LGHNA and YSLEER. The CDR3 region is CASSQASTSGGQVYEQYF. Written as DNA, the CDR3 is TGCGCCAGCAGCCAAGCGTCGACTAGCGGGGGCCAGGTCTACGAGCAGTACTTC.

For this clone: Mismatch with germline at one junction end may stem from a read error. This rearrangement joins TRBV7-9 to TRBJ1-5, with D perhaps TRBD1 (5 bases). Germline V CDR1 and CDR2: SEHNR, FQNEAQ (reference sequence). The CDR3 is 16 residues long. CDR3 amino acids: CSSSLGAGPLDQPQHF. The CDR3, as DNA: TGTTCCAGCAGCTTAGGCGCGGGGCCATTGGATCAGCCCCAGCATTTT. Full variable domain (rest looked up from reference TRBV7-9 and TRBJ1-5): DTGVSQNPRHKITKRGQNVTFRCDPISEHNRLYWYRQTLGQGPEFLTYFQNEAQLEKSRLLSDRFSAERPKGSFSTLEIQRTEQGDSAMYLCSSSLGAGPLDQPQHFGDGTRLSIL.

This clone was found once. V is TRBV4-2 and J is TRBJ2-2, with 8 bases matching TRBD2. Germline V gives CDR1 LGHNA, CDR2 YNFKEQ. The CDR3 is made up of 19 amino acids. J lost 0 bases, V lost 0 bases, and 9 bases had no gene match. In nucleotides, the CDR3 is TGTGCCAGCAGCCAAGAGTACGCTAGCGGGTTTGCGAACACCGGGGAGCTGTTTTTT. This translates into CASSQEYASGFANTGELFF.

A word on this clone: One end of the junction does not line up with germline, which may come from a read error. V gene TRBV5-1 combines with J gene TRBJ2-2; 8 bases map to TRBD1. Looked up from germline, CDR1 is SGHRS and CDR2 is YFSETQ. The CDR3 extends over 15 amino acids. CDR3: CASTLTGANTGELFF. The DNA for the CDR3 is TGCGCCAGCACCTTGACAGGGGCGAACACCGGGGAGCTGTTTTTT. The whole variable domain, remainder taken from reference TRBV5-1 and TRBJ2-2, is KAGVTQTPRYLIKTRGQQVTLSCSPISGHRSVSWYQQTPGQGLQFLFEYFSETQRNKGNFPGRFSGRQFSNSRSEMNVSTLELGDSALYLCASTLTGANTGELFFGEGSRLTVL.

In its sample, this clone was seen a few times. The rearrangement links TRBV6-5 to TRBJ2-1; no clear D. The CDR3 covers 13 residues. CDR1 and CDR2 from the germline V gene are MNHEY and SVGAGI. V shed 5 bases and J shed 5 bases, with 10 bases lying between them. Here the CDR3 DNA reads TGTGCCAGCAGTCAATACACCGACAATGAGCAGTTCTTC. It codes for CASSQYTDNEQFF.

V usage is TRBV6-6 and J usage is TRBJ2-7; a possible D gene is TRBD1 (6 bases). V was shortened by 0 bases and J by 4 bases, with 13 bases between the two germline ends. The CDR3 totals 15 residues. The germline gives CDR1 MNHNY, CDR2 SVGAGI (reference sequence). In DNA, the CDR3 is TGTGCCAGCAGTTACTCGTGGCAGGGGTTATACGAGCAGTACTTC. It codes for CASSYSWQGLYEQYF.

The chain combines TRBV9 with TRBJ2-7; 10 bases match TRBD1. Germline assignment: CDR1 SGDLS and CDR2 YYNGEE. This CDR3 comprises 15 residues. V shed 0 bases and J 4 bases; nucleotides not matched to a gene: 4. In nucleotides, the CDR3 is TGTGCCAGCAGCGTAGAGGACAGGGGGGGATACGAGCAGTACTTC. Its protein is CASSVEDRGGYEQYF.

This clone was seen only a few times. This chain connects TRBV7-2 to TRBJ1-4; the D gene is possibly TRBD1 (5 bases). The CDR3 runs to 15 residues. V was pared by 2 bases and J by 3 bases, with 10 bases between. Germline V gene lookup returns CDR1 SGHTA and CDR2 FQGNSA. CDR3: CASSLKGYSNEKLFF. The CDR3 region has the DNA TGTGCCAGCAGCTTAAAGGGGTACTCTAATGAAAAACTGTTTTTT. The full variable domain, its missing parts supplied by reference TRBV7-2 and TRBJ1-4, is GAGVSQSPSNKVTEKGKDVELRCDPISGHTALYWYRQSLGQGLEFLIYFQGNSAPDKSGLPSDRFSAERTGGSVSTLTIQRTQQEDSAVYLCASSLKGYSNEKLFFGSGTQLSVL.

V and J are TRBV5-1 and TRBJ1-1; weak D call: TRBD1 (5 bases). The CDR3 length is 15 residues. The germline V and J ends were trimmed by 3 bases and 4 bases, with 16 bases remaining between them. Germline V lookup: CDR1 SGHRS, CDR2 YFSETQ. The CDR3 bases are TGCGCCAGCAGCTCCCCATTGGGGCAGGGCACTGAAGCTTTCTTT. Its translation is CASSSPLGQGTEAFF.

The rearrangement joins TRBV7-2 to TRBJ1-6; tentative D call: TRBD1 (5 bases). The CDR3 consists of 13 residues. The V gene lost 8 bases and the J gene lost 6 bases, with 11 bases spanning the gap. Germline assignment: CDR1 SGHTA and CDR2 FQGNSA. The CDR3 sequence: CASRPGGNSPLHF. The DNA of the CDR3 is TGTGCCAGCCGTCCGGGGGGTAATTCACCCCTCCACTTT. The whole variable domain, filled in from reference TRBV7-2 and TRBJ1-6, reads GAGVSQSPSNKVTEKGKDVELRCDPISGHTALYWYRQSLGQGLEFLIYFQGNSAPDKSGLPSDRFSAERTGGSVSTLTIQRTQQEDSAVYLCASRPGGNSPLHFGNGTRLTVT.

This clone was seen just once. J is TRBJ2-5 and V is TRBV2, with 9 bases aligning to TRBD1. The CDR3 sequence is 15 residues long. The germline V gene has CDR1 SNHLY and CDR2 FYNNEI. The V and J ends lost 3 bases and 3 bases, in that order; junction bases with no gene match: 5. The CDR3 sequence: CASSEDRGKEETQYF. CDR3 sequence (DNA): TGTGCCAGCAGTGAGGACAGGGGTAAGGAAGAGACCCAGTACTTC.

This clone was seen a handful of times. The chain joins TRBV7-9 to TRBJ1-1, with D unclear. V lost 2 bases, J lost 4 bases, and 14 bases lay in between. This CDR3 contains 15 residues. The germline V gene encodes CDR1 SEHNR and CDR2 FQNEAQ (reference sequence). The CDR3: CASSLREVLATEAFF. The CDR3 coding sequence is TGTGCCAGCAGCTTAAGAGAGGTTTTGGCCACTGAAGCTTTCTTT.

This clone was seen only once. Distinct nucleotide sequences in the sample also encode this CDR3. V is TRBV5-4 and J is TRBJ2-7; 7 bases align to TRBD1. Germline V gene lookup returns CDR1 SGHNT and CDR2 YYREEE (reference sequence). J was trimmed by 4 bases and V by 0 bases; bases with no gene match: 4. The CDR3 has 14 amino acids. The CDR3 is CASSLGQGSYEQYF. In DNA form, the CDR3 reads TGTGCCAGCAGCTTGGGACAGGGTTCGTACGAGCAGTACTTC.

This chain connects TRBV7-2 to TRBJ2-1; D remains ambiguous. The germline V and J ends were trimmed by 2 bases and 0 bases, with 17 bases remaining between them. Germline CDR1 and CDR2: SGHTA and FQGNSA. The CDR3 is 18 amino acids. CDR3 DNA: TGTGCCAGCAGCTTACTATTGTCGCAAGCCTACTCCTACAATGAGCAGTTCTTC. Translated, it gives CASSLLLSQAYSYNEQFF.

The genes are TRBV7-2 and TRBJ2-3; maybe TRBD1 (8 bases). There are 14 residues in the CDR3. Looked up from germline, CDR1 is SGHTA and CDR2 is FQGNSA. Trimming took off 6 bases at V and 3 bases at J, with 13 bases between the two ends. DNA for the CDR3: TGTGCCAGCAGGTCACAGGGGGGGACAGATACGCAGTATTTT. It encodes CASRSQGGTDTQYF.